Reported below is one T cell receptor beta chain. Its matching antigen is unknown. One end of the junction varies from germline; a read error may be responsible. The same CDR3 is also encoded by other DNA sequences in this sample. The PCR contained 60 Vbeta and 13 Jbeta primers. Assay used: immunoSEQ multiplex PCR; TCRdb lists only in-frame clones, some missing. The sample holds about 210,000 clones; roughly 78% are singletons and the top ten take less than 0.6%. From germline, CDR1 is MNHNS and CDR2 SASEGT. The CDR3 has 15 residues. Donors consisted of healthy bone marrow donors. This sample is drawn from a study of cytomegalovirus exposure and HLA in healthy donors. Study-wide results and limits: Per a later analysis, HLA-associated TCR beta chains showed more clonal expansion than other, equally common TCR beta chains.

The sample taken for sequencing was PBMCs. The chain joins TRBV6-1 to TRBJ2-1; TRBD2 aligns across 16 bases. The TCR originated in a boy aged 10-17 years in good health and CMV-seronegative. CDR3 amino acids: CASSEALGLAGGPFF. The CDR3, as DNA: TGCGCCAGCAGTGAAGCGCTGGGACTAGCGGGGGGGCCGTTCTTC.